The table lists the clone carrying this TCR beta chain with many counts. Its antigen remains unknown. The sample comes from a study of T cells in Graves' hyperthyroidism and ophthalmopathy. Findings of the study overall: A median 6.5 months before onset, the model predicted ophthalmopathy. Ophthalmopathy was told apart from stable hyperthyroidism by a 13 V-J model.

The CDR3 covers 12 residues. Germline V gene data show CDR1 as MDHEN and CDR2 as SYDVKM. Trimming left V 5 bases short and J 8 bases short, with 12 bases between. There were TCR beta CDR3 regions amplified from RNA transcripts. The TCR CDR3 was amplified in a first-round RT-PCR using the HTBI primer set. TCRdb re-analysed the multiplex PCR reads in MiXCR, keeping a single row per CDR3 protein. Found here are 640,000 or so distinct CDR3 sequences, about 15% of them singletons; the top ten hold roughly 4.5%. The sample consisted of blood. V gene TRBV28 combines with J gene TRBJ1-1; possible D gene TRBD1, 5 bases. This clonotype originated in a woman aged 40 to 50 with Graves' ophthalmopathy. CDR3 residues: CASSLQTAEAFF. For the CDR3, the DNA is TGTGCCAGCAGTCTCCAGACAGCCGAAGCTTTCTTT. Full variable domain (outside the CDR3, taken from reference TRBV28 and TRBJ1-1): DVKVTQSSRYLVKRTGEKVFLECVQDMDHENMFWYRQDPGLGLRLIYFSYDVKMKEKGDIPEGYSVSREKKERFSLILESASTNQTSMYLCASSLQTAEAFFGQGTRLTVV.